The rows below give T cell receptor beta chains drawn from one sample of a study of cytomegalovirus exposure and HLA in healthy donors. Measured with immunoSEQ multiplex PCR; TCRdb has only the in-frame clones, and not every one. This repertoire includes around 100,000 clones. Source material: PBMCs. These receptor sequences come from a man between 45 and 60 years old in good health and CMV-seronegative. Each CDR3 is given with its conserved first and last residue.

J gene: TRBJ2-1; V gene: TRBV5-1; CDR3 protein: CASTRDSSYNEQFF
J gene: TRBJ2-7; V gene: TRBV6-6; CDR3 protein: CASSEDTYSYEQYF
J gene: TRBJ2-2; V gene: TRBV5-1; CDR3 protein: CASSLFREIGELFF
J gene: TRBJ1-2; V gene: TRBV7-2; CDR3 protein: CASRPGQADGYTF
J gene: TRBJ2-1; V gene: TRBV6-6; CDR3 protein: CASSYENRPYNEQFF
J gene: TRBJ1-2; V gene: TRBV18; CDR3 protein: CASSHEYGYTF
J gene: TRBJ2-1; V gene: TRBV30; CDR3 protein: CAWRLAGGNEQFF
J gene: TRBJ1-5; V gene: TRBV19; CDR3 protein: CASRTFEGNQPQHF
J gene: TRBJ1-2; V gene: TRBV7-9; CDR3 protein: CASGDYGYNF
J gene: TRBJ1-5; V gene: TRBV19; CDR3 protein: CASSEGRGSQPQHF
J gene: TRBJ1-1; V gene: TRBV27; CDR3 protein: CASSPRDRGTEAFF
J gene: TRBJ1-2; V gene: TRBV18; CDR3 protein: CASSPNKTPNYGYTF
J gene: TRBJ1-6; V gene: TRBV7-9; CDR3 protein: CASSLGVGGDSPLHF
J gene: TRBJ2-3; V gene: TRBV4-3; CDR3 protein: CASSQDVDSGSPDTQYF
J gene: TRBJ1-2; V gene: TRBV29-1; CDR3 protein: CSVEEDRVYGYTF
J gene: TRBJ1-2; V gene: TRBV4-3; CDR3 protein: CASSQDTEQGANYGYSF
J gene: TRBJ1-5; V gene: TRBV6-1; CDR3 protein: CASSEGRGERNQPQHF
J gene: TRBJ2-3; V gene: TRBV19; CDR3 protein: CASSIEWRDTQYF
J gene: TRBJ1-2; V gene: TRBV5-5; CDR3 protein: CASSLAGNSPNYGYTF
J gene: -; V gene: TRBV6-5; CDR3 protein: CASSPIDRVRGEQYF
J gene: TRBJ1-5; V gene: TRBV9; CDR3 protein: CASSAGTGENNQPQHF
J gene: TRBJ2-7; V gene: TRBV28; CDR3 protein: CASSLGLAGGYEQYF
J gene: TRBJ2-7; V gene: TRBV7-8; CDR3 protein: CASSIRDRVHEQYF
J gene: TRBJ1-1; V gene: TRBV9; CDR3 protein: CASSSRGNTEAFF
J gene: TRBJ2-7; V gene: TRBV19; CDR3 protein: CASSMEAGLVYEQYF
J gene: TRBJ1-1; V gene: TRBV7-6; CDR3 protein: CASSSFRTGNTEAFF
J gene: TRBJ1-2; V gene: TRBV5-6; CDR3 protein: CASSQDRTGYTF
J gene: TRBJ1-1; V gene: TRBV2; CDR3 protein: CASTQEERTEAFF
J gene: TRBJ1-6; V gene: TRBV7-9; CDR3 protein: CASSSQGSPNSPLHF
J gene: TRBJ1-1; V gene: TRBV5-1; CDR3 protein: CASSLDRTNTEAFF
J gene: TRBJ1-2; V gene: TRBV2; CDR3 protein: CASSEGDRSNFYGYTF
J gene: TRBJ2-7; V gene: TRBV6-1; CDR3 protein: CASRGGGSGYEQYF
J gene: TRBJ1-1; V gene: TRBV6-1; CDR3 protein: CASLFPGLNTEAFF
J gene: TRBJ2-7; V gene: TRBV7-2; CDR3 protein: CASSPDRVGLRYEQYF
J gene: TRBJ1-2; V gene: TRBV10-3; CDR3 protein: CAISEGTAGYTF
J gene: TRBJ2-5; V gene: TRBV27; CDR3 protein: CASSPRSGETQYF
J gene: TRBJ2-7; V gene: TRBV19; CDR3 protein: CASSKRLASTYEQYF
J gene: TRBJ1-2; V gene: TRBV4-1; CDR3 protein: CASSEEGRIGGGYTF
J gene: TRBJ1-5; V gene: TRBV7-2; CDR3 protein: CASSVTPGGLLNQPQHF
J gene: TRBJ2-5; V gene: TRBV7-2; CDR3 protein: CASSKGLAGGVETQYF
J gene: TRBJ1-2; V gene: TRBV6-5; CDR3 protein: CASSYGQGRGYGYTF
J gene: TRBJ1-4; V gene: TRBV29-1; CDR3 protein: CSARSVLSEKLFF
J gene: TRBJ1-1; V gene: TRBV27; CDR3 protein: CASSLRGDTEAFF
J gene: TRBJ1-1; V gene: TRBV19; CDR3 protein: CASSSDKGPNTEAFF
J gene: TRBJ1-2; V gene: TRBV5-6; CDR3 protein: CASSQGQGAYYGYTF
J gene: TRBJ1-2; V gene: TRBV9; CDR3 protein: CASSVLPPYGYTF